This passage covers 29 T cell receptor beta chains from one sample sequenced in a study of blood T cell repertoires in COVID-19. Using immunoSEQ multiplex PCR, the repertoire was profiled, and TCRdb retains in-frame clones only, with some absent. The sample lists approximately 400,000 clones, under 85% occurring once. The sample was PBMCs or T cells enriched from blood (not recorded which). These receptors came from a woman in her fifties or sixties who had recovered from COVID-19.

V and J are TRBV6-5 and TRBJ2-1; the match to TRBD2 covers 7 bases. This CDR3 has 15 residues. After removal of 9 bases from V and 2 bases from J, the junction contained 10 bases not matched to a gene. CDR1 and CDR2 (germline): MNHEY, SVGAGI. CDR3 protein: CASLSSGNPYNEQFF. The CDR3 DNA follows: TGTGCCAGTTTATCCAGCGGGAATCCCTACAATGAGCAGTTCTTC.

The rearrangement joins TRBV7-9 to TRBJ2-3, with 14 nucleotides matching TRBD2. This CDR3 contains 17 residues. Germline lookup yields CDR1 SEHNR and CDR2 FQNEAQ (reference sequence). V shed 5 bases and J 3 bases; nucleotides not matched to a gene: 7. The CDR3 is CASSPDGTSGSTDTQYF. The DNA for the CDR3 is TGTGCCAGCAGCCCAGACGGGACTAGCGGGAGTACAGATACGCAGTATTTT.

The chain links TRBV3-1 (or the pseudogene TRBV3-2) to TRBJ1-1; the D gene is possibly TRBD1 (6 bases). The CDR3 length is 14 residues. In germline, CDR1 is LGHDT, CDR2 YNNKEL (reference sequence). Trimming pared 1 base from V and 5 bases from J, leaving 11 bases between. The CDR3 bases are TGTGCCAGCAGCCAAGCCCTAGGGGGAACTGAAGCTTTCTTT. Its translation: CASSQALGGTEAFF.

This clone was observed a handful of times. J is TRBJ1-6 and V is TRBV27; D gene ambiguous. The CDR3 contains 15 residues. The V gene's germline CDR1 is MNHEY and CDR2 SMNVEV (reference sequence). Deletions cut 10 bases from V and 0 bases from J, with 13 bases between. The CDR3 here is CATRAWSSYNSPLHF. As DNA, the CDR3 is TGTGCCACCCGAGCCTGGAGCTCCTATAATTCACCCCTCCACTTT.

The chain has TRBV7-3 and TRBJ2-2; 14 nucleotides agree with TRBD2. Trimming cost V 4 bases and J 6 bases; bases outside gene matches: 7. The germline CDR1 and CDR2 sequences are SGHTA and FQGTGA. The CDR3 extends over 17 amino acids. The CDR3 nucleotides are TGTGCCAGCAGCTCACAAGGACTAGCGGGGGGTCCCGGGGAGCTGTTTTTT. This encodes CASSSQGLAGGPGELFF.

The CDR3 sequence is CASTSGLNTEAFF. Written as DNA, the CDR3 is TGCGCCAGCACTTCAGGGTTAAACACTGAAGCTTTCTTT. The V gene is TRBV5-1, the J gene TRBJ1-1, with D possibly matching TRBD1 (5 bases). Germline V gives CDR1 SGHRS, CDR2 YFSETQ. The V end was cut by 6 bases, the J end by 2 bases, with 11 bases between. The CDR3 is 13 amino acids.

The gene calls are TRBV5-1 and TRBJ1-5; D perhaps matches TRBD1 (6 bases). V was clipped by 4 bases and J by 9 bases, with 14 bases between them. The CDR3 is 13 residues long. Germline loops: CDR1 SGHRS, CDR2 YFSETQ. CDR3 coding DNA: TGCGCCAGCAGCGAGACGGACAGCTCGCCCCAGCATTTT. It codes for CASSETDSSPQHF.

This chain uses TRBV6-2 or TRBV6-3 with TRBJ2-5, with 7 positions matching TRBD1. Trimming at V came to 2 bases and at J to 4 bases, leaving 13 bases not matched to a gene. Germline CDR1 reads MNHEY; CDR2 reads SVGEGT. The CDR3 covers 17 residues. CDR3 nucleotide sequence: TGTGCCAGCAGTTACCAACTCGCGAGGGGGCCCATAGAGACCCAGTACTTC. The encoded protein is CASSYQLARGPIETQYF.

The chain recombines TRBV14 with TRBJ1-2, with D hard to call. The CDR3 spans 15 residues. The V gene's germline CDR1 is SGHDN and CDR2 FVKESK. V was trimmed by 3 bases and J by 3 bases, leaving 14 bases between them. The CDR3 sequence: CASSQNARTDYGYTF. CDR3 nucleotides: TGTGCCAGCAGCCAGAATGCCAGGACTGACTATGGCTACACCTTC.

The V call is TRBV19, the J call TRBJ1-1; 7 nucleotides line up with TRBD1. CDR3 length equals 15 residues. V lost 6 bases and J lost 6; bases outside the gene matches: 13. In germline, CDR1 is LNHDA, CDR2 SQIVND (reference sequence). The CDR3 loop is CASRTDRTSVAEAFF. The CDR3 bases are TGTGCCAGTAGAACGGACAGGACGTCGGTGGCTGAAGCTTTCTTT.

This clone was counted only a few times. This chain uses TRBV7-2 with TRBJ2-7; D unclear. Germline assignment: CDR1 SGHTA and CDR2 FQGNSA. The CDR3 contains 15 residues. Trimming cost V 4 bases and J 0 bases, with 13 bases left between them. CDR3 nucleotide sequence: TGTGCCAGCAGCTCCAAACCCGGGTCCTCCTACGAGCAGTACTTC. The encoded protein is CASSSKPGSSYEQYF.

The chain carries TRBV6-5 and TRBJ1-2; tentative D call: TRBD1 (5 bases). The CDR3 spans 11 residues. V lost 2 bases and J 7 bases, leaving 5 bases between the germline ends. CDR1 is MNHEY, CDR2 SVGAGI, per germline. The CDR3 region has the DNA TGTGCCAGCAGTTACAGGGGTGGCTACACCTTC. This encodes CASSYRGGYTF.

The V and J genes are TRBV5-1 and TRBJ1-2; tentatively, D is TRBD1 (6 bases). Germline V gene sequence: CDR1 SGHRS, CDR2 YFSETQ. The CDR3 spans 17 residues. V gave up 4 bases and J gave up 5 bases, with 24 bases separating them. DNA for the CDR3: TGCGCCAGCAGCCCCTCCGGGACAAACAGCCTTGGGTATGGCTACACCTTC. This codes for CASSPSGTNSLGYGYTF.

Comment on this clone: This sample includes further DNA sequences coding for the same CDR3. The CDR3 reads CASSLGRNTEAFF. CDR3 nucleotide sequence: TGTGCCAGCAGCTTGGGGCGGAACACTGAAGCTTTCTTT. This sequence joins TRBV7-2 and TRBJ1-1; perhaps TRBD1 as D (5 bases). CDR1 SGHTA and CDR2 FQGNSA come from the germline V gene. Trimming pared 3 bases from V and 1 base from J, leaving 6 bases between. This CDR3 has 13 residues. Full variable domain (missing parts from reference TRBV7-2 and TRBJ1-1): GAGVSQSPSNKVTEKGKDVELRCDPISGHTALYWYRQSLGQGLEFLIYFQGNSAPDKSGLPSDRFSAERTGGSVSTLTIQRTQQEDSAVYLCASSLGRNTEAFFGQGTRLTVV.

This chain connects TRBV12-3 or TRBV12-4 to TRBJ2-5, with D tentatively TRBD1 (6 bases). The CDR3 runs to 13 residues. Trimming shortened V by 3 bases and J by 5 bases, and 10 bases separated the two germline ends. This CDR3 is CASSLGAGETQYF. The CDR3, as DNA: TGTGCCAGCAGTTTGGGGGCGGGCGAGACCCAGTACTTC.

This clone was counted a few times. The chain uses TRBV19 and TRBJ1-2; TRBD1 aligns across 10 bases. J lost 7 bases, V lost 5 bases, and 10 bases had no gene match. This CDR3 is 15 amino acids long. Germline values: CDR1 LNHDA, CDR2 SQIVND (reference sequence). DNA of the CDR3: TGTGCCAGTAGTGAAGGGACAGGGGTTCGGAGTGGCTACACCTTC. Protein: CASSEGTGVRSGYTF.

The chain is built from TRBV7-9 and TRBJ1-5; D uncertain. The CDR3 runs 12 residues. The V gene lost 3 bases and the J gene lost 6 bases, with 6 bases spanning the gap. Germline V gene sequence: CDR1 SEHNR, CDR2 FQNEAQ (reference sequence). The CDR3 DNA sequence: TGTGCCAGCAGCTTGGACTTTCAGCCCCAGCATTTT. As protein: CASSLDFQPQHF.

V usage is TRBV29-1 and J usage is TRBJ2-7, with D possibly TRBD1 on 6 matching bases. CDR3 length: 16 residues. The V end was cut by 4 bases, the J end by 0 bases, with 19 bases between. CDR1 and CDR2 (germline): SQVTM, ANQGSEA. Written as DNA, the CDR3 is TGCAGCGTTGGAATTATCACAGGGAAAGACTCCTACGAGCAGTACTTC. Its translation is CSVGIITGKDSYEQYF.

Comment on this clone: One junction end disagrees with the germline gene, perhaps due to a read error. The chain has TRBV15 and TRBJ1-1, with D maybe TRBD1 (6 bases). The CDR3 has 12 amino acids. Germline V lookup: CDR1 LNHNV, CDR2 YYDKDF (reference sequence). This CDR3 reads CATSSRDTTLVF. The CDR3 nucleotides are TGTGCCACCAGCTCCCGGGACACGACGTTGGTCTTT.

The V call is TRBV14, the J call TRBJ2-5, with D possibly being TRBD1 (6 bases). V was clipped by 2 bases and J by 4 bases, with 11 bases between them. Germline CDR1 is SGHDN and CDR2 is FVKESK. CDR3 length: 14 amino acids. CDR3 in amino acids: CASSQQGLGETQYF. CDR3 DNA: TGTGCCAGCAGCCAACAGGGGCTAGGAGAGACCCAGTACTTC.

The chain is built from TRBV5-4 and TRBJ2-7, with 9 bases matching TRBD1. CDR3 length: 17 residues. CDR1 and CDR2 from the germline V gene are SGHNT and YYREEE (reference sequence). V trimming: 0 bases; J trimming: 1 base; junction bases outside the gene matches: 8. The CDR3 sequence is CASSLGSGTGISYEQYF. The CDR3 nucleotides read TGTGCCAGCAGCTTGGGGTCGGGGACAGGGATTTCCTACGAGCAGTACTTC.

The CDR3 DNA is TGTGCCAGTAGTATAGATACCGTATCTATATACAATGAGCAGTTCTTC. Its translation is CASSIDTVSIYNEQFF. The chain joins TRBV19 to TRBJ2-1; D ambiguous. Trimming shortened V by 0 bases and J by 4 bases, and 13 bases separated the two germline ends. Germline CDR1 LNHDA, CDR2 SQIVND (reference sequence). CDR3 length equals 16 residues.

A few counts support this clone. The rearrangement joins TRBV4-1 to TRBJ2-5; TRBD2 aligns across 7 bases. CDR3 length: 18 amino acids. J lost 1 base, V lost 7 bases, and 18 bases had no gene match. Looked up from germline, CDR1 is MGHRA and CDR2 is YSYEKL. CDR3 DNA: TGCGCCAGCACCCTTAGGGCCAGTGGGAGGGTAGGCCAAGAGACCCAGTACTTC. It yields the protein CASTLRASGRVGQETQYF.

The gene calls are TRBV15 and TRBJ1-5; no firm D call. CDR1 is LNHNV and CDR2 is YYDKDF in the germline V gene (reference sequence). The CDR3 is 14 amino acids. V was clipped by 0 bases and J by 4 bases, with 7 bases between them. The CDR3, as DNA: TGTGCCACCAGCAGAGACCTACAGAATCAGCCCCAGCATTTT. Translated, it gives CATSRDLQNQPQHF. Full variable domain (rest looked up from reference TRBV15 and TRBJ1-5): DAMVIQNPRYQVTQFGKPVTLSCSQTLNHNVMYWYQQKSSQAPKLLFHYYDKDFNNEADTPDNFQSRRPNTSFCFLDIRSPGLGDTAMYLCATSRDLQNQPQHFGDGTRLSIL.

The chain employs TRBV6-5 and TRBJ2-1, with 7 bases identical to TRBD2. Trimming at V came to 5 bases and at J to 3 bases, leaving 7 bases not matched to a gene. This CDR3 comprises 15 residues. The germline gives CDR1 MNHEY, CDR2 SVGAGI. In DNA form, the CDR3 reads TGTGCCAGCAGTCCTGGGCGGGGGAACTACAATGAGCAGTTCTTC. Residues: CASSPGRGNYNEQFF.

The chain uses TRBV7-2 and TRBJ1-1; 8 bases agree with TRBD1. There are 17 residues in the CDR3. V gave up 5 bases and J gave up 0 bases; unmatched junction bases: 11. Germline CDR1 reads SGHTA; CDR2 reads FQGNSA. The CDR3, as DNA: TGTGCCAGCAGCCCTCGGACAGGGAGGTGGTTGAACACTGAAGCTTTCTTT. This encodes CASSPRTGRWLNTEAFF.

This clone came up once. J is TRBJ2-7 and V is TRBV19, with TRBD2 identical over 11 bases. Germline V CDR1 and CDR2: LNHDA, SQIVND (reference sequence). V trimming: 5 bases; J trimming: 3 bases; junction bases outside the gene matches: 3. The CDR3 loop spans 14 amino acids. This chain's CDR3 is CASSVTSGGYEQYF. CDR3 DNA: TGTGCCAGTAGTGTAACTAGCGGGGGCTACGAGCAGTACTTC.

The chain carries TRBV12-3 or TRBV12-4 and TRBJ1-3, with D possibly being TRBD1 (5 bases). The CDR3 totals 12 residues. The germline V and J ends were trimmed by 6 bases and 3 bases, with 6 bases remaining between them. The CDR3 DNA reads as TGTGCCAGCAGGGGGGGTGGAAACACCATATATTTT. This gives the protein CASRGGGNTIYF.

The V call is TRBV19, the J call TRBJ1-3; D is possibly TRBD1 (6 bases). Looked up from germline, CDR1 is LNHDA and CDR2 is SQIVND (reference sequence). The CDR3 spans 14 residues. V was trimmed by 6 bases and J by 5 bases, leaving 14 bases between them. DNA of the CDR3: TGTGCCAGTAGAGAACAGGGCGTGAGAAACACCATATATTTT. This encodes CASREQGVRNTIYF.